This T cell receptor beta chain is drawn from a study of blood T cell repertoires in COVID-19. As for the study in general: Acute and convalescent COVID-19 specimens originated in the United States, Italy and Spain.

Germline-derived CDR1 and CDR2 are LGHDT and YNNKEL (reference sequence). CDR3 size: 15 residues. V dropped 0 bases and J dropped 7 bases, with 16 bases sitting between them. Per the original methods: The assay estimated nucleated cells by amplifying reference gene primers. The table came from immunoSEQ multiplex PCR; TCRdb's copy has only in-frame clones and leaves some out. From that table come the V and J calls and clone size; the DNA was used to work out D and trimming. The data hold more than 85,000 clones, with 90% observed a single time. The TCR sequence derives from a human donor in a cohort sampled during active COVID-19. Sequencing was performed on peripheral blood. The chain employs TRBV3-1 (or the pseudogene TRBV3-2) and TRBJ2-7, with D tentatively TRBD1 (5 bases). CDR3 in DNA: TGTGCCAGCAGCCAAGATCTCACAGGCCCTCGTGAGCAGTACTTC. Its translation is CASSQDLTGPREQYF.